This T cell receptor (beta chain) was documented in a study of naive and memory T cell subsets. The beta constant-region primer was an equimolar mix of two oligonucleotides covering TRBC1 and TRBC2. Four rounds of PCR amplified the ligated cDNA using nested alpha and beta constant-region primers plus SP2. TCRdb reprocessed the UMI-ligation and nested PCR reads with MiXCR, giving one entry per CDR3 protein. The data contain roughly 99,000 distinct CDR3 sequences, approximately 10% of them singletons. The study's findings and limits: No ground truth validated the naive and memory repertoire findings. Possibly reflecting memory cells re-expressing CD45RA, a few larger clonotypes occurred in naive repertoires, especially CD8.

Comment on this clonotype: What it binds is unknown.

The V end was cut by 7 bases, the J end by 5 bases, with 12 bases between. The length of the CDR3 is 13 residues. Germline V lookup: CDR1 LNHDA, CDR2 SQIVND (reference sequence). After the first PCR, alpha and beta chain libraries were processed separately. The material sequenced was naive CD4+ T cells from blood. The clonotype originates from a human donor in good health. The V and J genes are TRBV19 and TRBJ1-5; D might be TRBD1 (5 bases). In DNA form, the CDR3 reads TGTGCCAGTACGGACAAGCCAGATCAGCCCCAGCATTTT. Translation gives CASTDKPDQPQHF.